A selection of T cell receptor beta chains follows, all from one sample in a study of blood T cell repertoires in COVID-19. Produced via immunoSEQ multiplex PCR; TCRdb's table is partial and in-frame only. The sample contains roughly 86,000 clones, approximately 84% of which appear only once. The sample consisted of peripheral blood. The receptors originated from a man aged 60 to 75 with acute or convalescent COVID-19. The CDR3 runs from the conserved cysteine through the conserved F or W. Fields, in order: clone size, V gene, J gene, D gene, CDR3 protein, CDR3 DNA. D genes are given only for firm matches. Clone size is stated in some rows and not others, as once, few, many or a class when expanded.

NA,TRBV28,TRBJ2-2,NA,CASSPLDRNTGELFF,TGTGCCAGCAGTCCCCTGGACAGGAACACCGGGGAGCTGTTTTTT
NA,TRBV20-1,TRBJ1-6,NA,CSASWRGNSPLHF,TGCAGTGCTAGTTGGCGGGGTAATTCACCCCTCCACTTT
NA,TRBV5-6,TRBJ2-7,TRBD2,CASSQWGGLHGEQYF,TGTGCCAGCAGCCAGTGGGGGGGACTTCATGGCGAGCAGTACTTC
few,TRBV7-4,TRBJ2-7,TRBD1,CASSQDRAYEQYF,TGTGCCAGCAGCCAGGACAGGGCTTACGAGCAGTACTTC
NA,TRBV9,TRBJ2-1,TRBD2,CASSPGTSGGYNEQFF,TGTGCCAGCAGCCCCGGGACTAGCGGGGGCTACAATGAGCAGTTCTTC
NA,TRBV18,TRBJ1-2,NA,CASSPSTLANYGYTF,TGTGCCAGCTCACCGTCGACACTCGCTAACTATGGCTACACCTTC
NA,TRBV29-1,TRBJ2-3,TRBD1,CSVENDREDTQYF,TGCAGCGTTGAAAACGACAGGGAAGATACGCAGTATTTT
NA,TRBV4-3,TRBJ2-3,NA,CASSQDRGRAGDTQYF,TGCGCCAGCAGCCAAGATAGAGGCAGGGCAGGAGATACGCAGTATTTT
once,TRBV7-2,TRBJ2-5,TRBD2,CASSQLTSGGETQYF,TGTGCCAGCAGCCAACTGACTAGCGGGGGAGAGACCCAGTACTTC
NA,TRBV6-1,TRBJ1-2,TRBD1,CASSERPGQLNYGYTF,TGTGCCAGCAGTGAACGACCGGGACAGCTGAACTATGGCTACACCTTC
NA,TRBV6-6,TRBJ2-4,NA,CASSYEANIQYF,TGTGCCAGCAGTTACGAGGCAAACATTCAGTACTTC
once,TRBV9,TRBJ2-5,NA,CASSPYSMLQETQYF,TGTGCCAGCAGCCCCTACAGTATGCTCCAGGAGACCCAGTACTTC
NA,TRBV19,TRBJ2-1,TRBD2,CASSIAGQRENNEQFF,TGTGCCAGTAGTATAGCGGGCCAGCGGGAGAACAATGAGCAGTTCTTC
NA,TRBV19,TRBJ1-1,NA,CASRSTGGVAFF,TGTGCCAGTAGATCGACGGGGGGTGTAGCTTTCTTT
NA,TRBV6-5,TRBJ2-1,NA,CASSRKGFDKDEQFF,TGTGCCAGCAGTAGAAAGGGGTTTGACAAGGATGAGCAGTTCTTC
NA,TRBV27,TRBJ2-1,TRBD2,CASSSGLAGGSYNEQFF,TGTGCCAGCAGTTCTGGACTAGCGGGGGGCTCCTACAATGAGCAGTTCTTC
NA,TRBV6-5,TRBJ1-1,TRBD1,CASSLGTANTEAFF,TGTGCCAGCAGTCTCGGGACAGCGAACACTGAAGCTTTCTTT
NA,TRBV29-1,TRBJ1-1,NA,CSPGWGPEAFF,TGCAGCCCGGGGTGGGGCCCTGAAGCTTTCTTT
NA,TRBV7-9,TRBJ2-7,NA,CASSSRVYEQYF,TGTGCCAGCAGCTCGAGGGTTTACGAGCAGTACTTC
NA,TRBV11-1,TRBJ1-1,NA,CASSLRTDWAEAFF,TGTGCCAGCAGCCTCAGGACAGACTGGGCTGAAGCTTTCTTT
few,TRBV11-2,TRBJ1-6,NA,CASSDKTGMRSPLHF,TGTGCCAGCAGCGATAAAACAGGAATGAGGTCACCCCTCCACTTT
NA,TRBV29-1,TRBJ1-1,NA,CSVFQRYEVAEAFF,TGCAGCGTTTTTCAAAGGTACGAGGTCGCTGAAGCTTTCTTT
NA,TRBV4-2,TRBJ2-1,TRBD2,CASSQVGGGGAGEQFF,TGTGCCAGCAGCCAAGTAGGTGGCGGGGGGGCCGGTGAGCAGTTCTTC
NA,TRBV4-1,TRBJ1-4,NA,CASSQDPTGVNEKLFF,TGCGCCAGCAGCCAAGATCCGACAGGAGTTAATGAAAAACTGTTTTTT
NA,TRBV7-3,TRBJ2-3,NA,CASSFGPDTQYF,TGTGCCAGCAGCTTTGGCCCAGATACGCAGTATTTT
NA,TRBV6-1,TRBJ1-5,NA,CASSDIGRQPQHF,TGTGCCAGCAGTGATATAGGGAGACAGCCCCAGCATTTT
few,TRBV7-9,TRBJ1-3,NA,CASSFERGSGNTIYF,TGTGCCAGCAGCTTTGAGCGAGGGTCCGGAAACACCATATATTTT
NA,TRBV6-2/TRBV6-3,TRBJ1-3,TRBD1,CASSGDRMATGNTIYF,TGTGCCAGCAGTGGGGACAGGATGGCAACTGGAAACACCATATATTTT
NA,TRBV7-6,TRBJ2-7,TRBD1,CASSYASGTGAQEQYF,TGTGCCAGCAGCTACGCGTCGGGGACAGGGGCTCAGGAGCAGTACTTC
NA,TRBV6-6,TRBJ1-1,NA,CASSYPQGTEAFF,TGTGCCAGCAGTTACCCCCAGGGGACTGAAGCTTTCTTT
NA,TRBV3-1/TRBV3-2,TRBJ2-5,NA,CASSQEAEETQYF,TGTGCCAGCAGCCAAGAGGCGGAAGAGACCCAGTACTTC
NA,TRBV29-1,TRBJ2-1,TRBD2,CSVQLAGDNEQFF,TGCAGCGTTCAGCTAGCGGGGGACAATGAGCAGTTCTTC
NA,TRBV15,TRBJ1-2,TRBD1,CATSRGTGGRANYGYTF,TGTGCCACCAGCAGAGGGACAGGGGGCCGAGCTAACTATGGCTACACCTTC
NA,TRBV28,TRBJ1-5,TRBD1,CASSAPRGHGNQPQHF,TGTGCCAGCAGTGCCCCCAGGGGGCATGGTAATCAGCCCCAGCATTTT
NA,TRBV5-1,TRBJ1-1,TRBD1,CASSPPGQGAFGGMNTEAFF,TGCGCCAGCAGCCCACCGGGACAGGGGGCCTTTGGAGGGATGAACACTGAAGCTTTCTTT
NA,TRBV19,TRBJ2-7,TRBD2,CASSIAGGPDEQYF,TGTGCCAGTAGTATCGCGGGGGGGCCAGACGAGCAGTACTTC
NA,TRBV7-5,TRBJ1-1,NA,CARSLESGVLAFF,TGTGCCAGAAGCTTAGAGTCCGGGGTGTTAGCTTTCTTT
NA,TRBV6-5,TRBJ1-1,TRBD1,CASSRGLTEAFF,TGTGCCAGCAGCAGGGGGCTCACTGAAGCTTTCTTT
once,TRBV18,TRBJ1-1,NA,CASSPPAGVDTEAFF,TGTGCCAGCTCACCACCGGCAGGGGTGGACACTGAAGCTTTCTTT
NA,TRBV15,TRBJ1-4,NA,CATSTGQITNEKLFF,TGTGCCACCAGCACCGGACAGATAACTAATGAAAAACTGTTTTTT
NA,TRBV5-5,TRBJ1-4,TRBD1,CASSSGTVNEKLFF,TGTGCCAGCAGCTCCGGGACAGTTAATGAAAAACTGTTTTTT
NA,TRBV19,TRBJ1-5,NA,CASSKESNQPQHF,TGTGCCAGTAGCAAGGAGAGCAATCAGCCCCAGCATTTT
once,TRBV4-1,TRBJ1-5,TRBD1,CASSLRQGDNQPQHF,TGCGCCAGCAGCCTTCGACAGGGCGATAATCAGCCCCAGCATTTT
NA,TRBV19,TRBJ1-4,NA,CASSPRAKATNEKLFF,TGTGCCAGTAGTCCGCGGGCCAAGGCAACTAATGAAAAACTGTTTTTT
NA,TRBV18,TRBJ1-2,NA,CASSPDSPNYGYTF,TGTGCCAGCTCCCCAGACAGCCCTAACTATGGCTACACCTTC
NA,TRBV21-1,TRBJ2-5,NA,CAIRVGEEGSQETQYF,TGTGCCATAAGAGTCGGGGAAGAAGGCTCCCAAGAGACCCAGTACTTC
NA,TRBV18,TRBJ1-1,NA,CASSPGGIAAFF,TGTGCCAGCTCACCTGGCGGGATCGCGGCTTTCTTT
NA,TRBV27,TRBJ1-5,TRBD1,CASKGTGEIGNQPQHF,TGTGCCAGCAAGGGGACAGGGGAGATCGGCAATCAGCCCCAGCATTTT
NA,TRBV5-4,TRBJ1-2,TRBD1,CASSLQGRGLNYGYTF,TGTGCCAGCAGCTTGCAGGGCAGGGGGCTCAACTATGGCTACACCTTC
NA,TRBV11-2,TRBJ1-2,TRBD1,CASSFTGTGQGYTF,TGTGCCAGCAGCTTTACCGGGACAGGGCAGGGCTACACCTTC
NA,TRBV30,TRBJ2-3,TRBD2,CMGSGFSSTDTQYF,TGTATGGGTAGCGGGTTTTCTAGCACAGATACGCAGTATTTT
NA,TRBV30,TRBJ1-6,TRBD1,CAWSVRQGNSPLHF,TGTGCCTGGAGTGTTAGACAGGGGAATTCACCCCTCCACTTT
NA,TRBV10-3,TRBJ2-5,NA,CAISESTGEETQYF,TGTGCCATCAGTGAGTCGACGGGGGAGGAGACCCAGTACTTC
NA,TRBV23-1,TRBJ2-7,NA,CASSPNSGFHEQYF,TGCGCCAGCAGTCCCAATTCAGGGTTCCACGAGCAGTACTTC
NA,TRBV19,TRBJ2-3,TRBD2,CASSTSGGPTDTQYF,TGTGCCAGTAGTACCAGCGGGGGTCCCACAGATACGCAGTATTTT
NA,TRBV29-1,TRBJ1-2,TRBD1,CSVGGQGVYGYTF,TGCAGCGTTGGGGGACAGGGGGTCTATGGCTACACCTTC
NA,TRBV28,TRBJ2-7,NA,CASSLFVQGLTYEQYF,TGTGCCAGCAGTTTATTCGTGCAGGGGTTAACCTACGAGCAGTACTTC
NA,TRBV5-1,TRBJ2-2,NA,CASSFPGIGELFF,TGCGCCAGCAGCTTCCCCGGGATCGGGGAGCTGTTTTTT
NA,TRBV11-1,TRBJ2-1,TRBD1,CASSLQGDEQFF,TGTGCCAGCAGCCTACAGGGGGATGAGCAGTTCTTC
NA,TRBV4-1,TRBJ2-3,TRBD2,CASSQGALAGGRGTDTQYF,TGCGCCAGCAGCCAAGGAGCTCTAGCGGGGGGGCGGGGCACAGATACGCAGTATTTT